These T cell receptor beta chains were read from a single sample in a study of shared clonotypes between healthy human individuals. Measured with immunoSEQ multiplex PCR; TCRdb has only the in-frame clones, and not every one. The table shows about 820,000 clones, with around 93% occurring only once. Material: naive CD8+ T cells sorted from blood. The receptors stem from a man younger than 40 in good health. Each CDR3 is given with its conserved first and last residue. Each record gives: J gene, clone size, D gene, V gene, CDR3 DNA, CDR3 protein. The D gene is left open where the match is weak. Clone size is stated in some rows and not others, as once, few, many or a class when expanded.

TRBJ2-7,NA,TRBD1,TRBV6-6,TGTGCCAGCAGCGCCGGGACAGGGATCGGCGAGCAGTACTTC,CASSAGTGIGEQYF
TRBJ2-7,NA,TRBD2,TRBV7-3,TGTGCCAGCAGCCGGGGACTAGCGGGAGATTACGAGCAGTACTTC,CASSRGLAGDYEQYF
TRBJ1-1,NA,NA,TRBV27,TGTGCCAGCAGTTTAGGGGGAGGGTTGAACACTGAAGCTTTCTTT,CASSLGGGLNTEAFF
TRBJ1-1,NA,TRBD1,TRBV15,TGTGCCACCAGCAGGTGGGACAGTATGAACACTGAAGCTTTCTTT,CATSRWDSMNTEAFF
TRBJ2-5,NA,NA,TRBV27,TGTGCCAGCAGCCCCCCCCCTCTGACTCGGTTACCTCGAGAGACCCAGTACTTC,CASSPPPLTRLPRETQYF
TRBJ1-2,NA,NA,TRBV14,TGTGCCAGCAGCCATGAATCACTTGACTATGGCTACACCTTC,CASSHESLDYGYTF
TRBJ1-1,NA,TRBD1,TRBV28,TGTGCCAGCAATCACAGGGGGAACACTGAAGCTTTCTTT,CASNHRGNTEAFF
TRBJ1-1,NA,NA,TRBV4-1,TGCGCCAGCAGCCAAGAGACAGCCAACACTGAAGCTTTCTTT,CASSQETANTEAFF
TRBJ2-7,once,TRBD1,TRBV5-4,TGTGCCAGCAGCCCTAAGGACAGGACGTACGAGCAGTACTTC,CASSPKDRTYEQYF
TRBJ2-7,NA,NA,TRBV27,TGTGCCAGCTCCTTTAGCGTCAGCTCCTACGAGCAGTACTTC,CASSFSVSSYEQYF
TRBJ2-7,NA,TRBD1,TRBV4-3,TGCGCCAGCAGCCAAGGGTACAGGGGGCCCTACGAGCAGTACTTC,CASSQGYRGPYEQYF
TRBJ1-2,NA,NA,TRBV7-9,TGTGCCAGCAGCCGAGGTCGGGCAGCCGACTATGGCTACACCTTC,CASSRGRAADYGYTF
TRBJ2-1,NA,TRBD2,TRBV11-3,TGTGCCAGCAGCCCACTAGCGGGAGGGGAGCAGTTCTTC,CASSPLAGGEQFF
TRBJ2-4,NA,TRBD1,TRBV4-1,TGCGCCAGCAGCCTCACCATACGACAGGGGGCAGTTAAAAACATTCAGTACTTC,CASSLTIRQGAVKNIQYF
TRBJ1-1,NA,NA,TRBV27,TGTGCCAGCAGTTTAGCGAGGAACACTGAAGCTTTCTTT,CASSLARNTEAFF
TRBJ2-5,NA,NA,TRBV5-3,TGTGCCAGAAGCTTGGAGGCCTCAGGGGCAGAGACCCAGTACTTC,CARSLEASGAETQYF
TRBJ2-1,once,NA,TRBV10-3,TGTGCCGTTTTGGACGGTCACAATGAGCAGTTCTTC,CAVLDGHNEQFF
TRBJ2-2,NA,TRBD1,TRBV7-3,TGTGCCAGCAGCTCTCCGGACAGGTCCGGGGAGCTGTTTTTT,CASSSPDRSGELFF
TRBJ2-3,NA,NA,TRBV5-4,TGTGCCAGTTCCTCTCAGGGGCGCCCAGATACGCAGTATTTT,CASSSQGRPDTQYF
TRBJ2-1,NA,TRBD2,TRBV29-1,TGCAGCGTTGTCAAGCGGGAGACCTACAATGAGCAGTTCTTC,CSVVKRETYNEQFF
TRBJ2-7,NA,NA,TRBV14,TGTGCCAGCAGCCAAGTACCACAGGACTACGAGCAGTACTTC,CASSQVPQDYEQYF
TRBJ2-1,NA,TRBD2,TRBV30,TGTGCCTGGAGTCGTAGACGACCGGGACTAGTAAAGGTTGAGCAGTTCTTC,CAWSRRRPGLVKVEQFF
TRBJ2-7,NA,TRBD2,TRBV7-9,TGTGCCAGCAGCACCCATTCCGGGACTAGCTACGAGCAGTACTTC,CASSTHSGTSYEQYF
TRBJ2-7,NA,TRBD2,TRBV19,TGTGCCAGTAGTATTGTCCGCGGGAGGGCCTACGAGCAGTACTTC,CASSIVRGRAYEQYF
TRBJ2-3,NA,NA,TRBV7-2,TGTGCCAGCAGCTTAGGGGTATCTAGCACAGATACGCAGTATTTT,CASSLGVSSTDTQYF
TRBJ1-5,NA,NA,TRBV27,TGTGCCAGCAGTTTTTCTGGGATCGGACAGCCCCAGCATTTT,CASSFSGIGQPQHF
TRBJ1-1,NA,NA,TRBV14,TGTGCCAGCAGCCGCTTTAAGGAGGGGAACACTGAAGCTTTCTTT,CASSRFKEGNTEAFF
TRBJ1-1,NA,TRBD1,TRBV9,TGTGCCAGCAGCACAGGGGTTCTGAACACTGAAGCTTTCTTT,CASSTGVLNTEAFF
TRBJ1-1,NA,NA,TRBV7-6,TGTGCCAGCAGCTTAGACAACGGGGGAACTGAAGCTTTCTTT,CASSLDNGGTEAFF
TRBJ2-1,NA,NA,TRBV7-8,TGTGCCAGCAGCTACCTCCGGGGGGCCACCTGGAATGAGCAGTTCTTC,CASSYLRGATWNEQFF
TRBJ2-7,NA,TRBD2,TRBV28,TGTGCCAGCAGTCCCGCCGGACTAGGCCACGAGCAGTACTTC,CASSPAGLGHEQYF
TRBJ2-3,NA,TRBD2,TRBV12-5,TGTGCTAGTGGTTTGGTACGAGCGGGAGATAAAGATACGCAGTATTTT,CASGLVRAGDKDTQYF
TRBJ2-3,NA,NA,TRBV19,TGTGCCAGTAGATATGGTGGCACAGATACGCAGTATTTT,CASRYGGTDTQYF
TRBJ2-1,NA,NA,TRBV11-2,TGTGCCAGCAGCAAAACCGGTGAGCAGTTCTTC,CASSKTGEQFF
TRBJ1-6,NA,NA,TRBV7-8,TGTGCCAGCAGCTCTCCCCCTGGCCTCCACTTT,CASSSPPGLHF
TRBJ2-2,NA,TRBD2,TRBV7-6,TGTGCCAGCAGCTTGATCAGCGGGAGGGACACCGGGGAGCTGTTTTTT,CASSLISGRDTGELFF
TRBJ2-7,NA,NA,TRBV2,TGTGCCAGCAGTGAAGGGAGTAGGCTAGCTCCCTACGAGCAGTACTTC,CASSEGSRLAPYEQYF